This note documents a single T cell receptor beta chain sequence. The table came from immunoSEQ multiplex PCR; TCRdb's copy has only in-frame clones and leaves some out. The sample consists of over 30,000 clones, about three quarters of them appearing once. Time point denoted: baseline, week 1 (first vaccination visit). Treatment meaning: pre-vaccination baseline after standard-of-care therapy. Germline loops: CDR1 MNHEY, CDR2 SMNVEV (reference sequence). There are 16 residues in the CDR3. Between the trimmed V and J ends, which lost 2 bases and 2 bases, there was a span of 13 bases. The data belong to a study of a mutant IDH1 vaccine in newly diagnosed glioma. Study-wide context: Of the patients given treatment, approximately 62% were male and about 40% were female, and a mean age of roughly 40 years was recorded.

Sequenced here: peripheral blood mononuclear cells (PBMCs), sampled from a glioma patient treated with radiotherapy, temozolomide or both. The clonotype was recovered from a man in his fifties with glioma. Some clones in this sample may be carry-over from other donors' samples. The chain employs TRBV27 and TRBJ2-1; TRBD2 is a possible D gene (5 bases). CDR3 amino acids: CASSLRSDGAYNEQFF. For the CDR3, the DNA is TGTGCCAGCAGTTTACGGAGCGACGGGGCCTACAATGAGCAGTTCTTC.